This TCR beta chain was recovered during a study of T cell responses to AZD1222 COVID-19 vaccine. Study-wide background: Whether given at about 4 or about 12 weeks, second doses were pooled. Overall study results and limits: Two AZD1222 doses significantly raised spike-specific TCR breadth and depth over controls. Clonal diversity may have been underestimated, and the donors were mostly white British, with more females than males. The span of vaccine-associated CD4 TCRs extended across spike, with dominance at 160-218 and 743-854.

The repertoire was sequenced with immunoSEQ multiplex PCR; TCRdb's copy has only in-frame clones and lacks some. The repertoire consists of some 140,000 clones, with roughly 90% occurring once and the leading ten covering 4.5% to 6.5%. V lost 4 bases and J lost 5; bases outside the gene matches: 9. Germline V gene sequence: CDR1 KGHDR, CDR2 SFDVKD. There are 16 residues in the CDR3. This clone was detected once. Antigen unknown. The chain is built from TRBV24-1 and TRBJ2-5, with 10 bases aligning to TRBD1. The sequence was obtained from an adult in good health. The material was peripheral blood, obtained on day 0 of AZD1222 vaccination. The CDR3 DNA reads as TGTGCCACCAGTGACGGTGGGACAGGGGAGAGGGAGACCCAGTACTTC. Its translation is CATSDGGTGERETQYF.